Listed below are T cell receptor beta chains from one sample, sequenced in a study of blood T cell repertoires in COVID-19. The table came from immunoSEQ multiplex PCR; TCRdb's copy has only in-frame clones and leaves some out. This sample has about 60,000 clones, with 80% to 90% found just once. The sample consisted of peripheral blood. These TCRs come from a man between 60 and 70 years old with acute or convalescent COVID-19. CDR3s include the opening cysteine and the closing phenylalanine or tryptophan. The order of the fields is V gene, D gene, J gene, clone size, CDR3 protein, CDR3 DNA. A D gene is named only where the DNA matches it firmly. Size values are once, few and many counts, or a class for expanded clones, and some rows have none.

TRBV2	TRBD1	TRBJ1-2	NA	CASDAGTGTQGVYGYTF	TGTGCCAGCGATGCCGGGACAGGGACGCAAGGGGTCTATGGCTACACCTTC
TRBV18	TRBD1	TRBJ1-5	once	CASSSGQGRIGQPQHF	TGTGCCAGCTCATCGGGACAGGGGAGGATTGGTCAGCCCCAGCATTTT
TRBV29-1	NA	TRBJ1-1	NA	CSVVKGGTEAFF	TGCAGCGTTGTTAAAGGGGGCACTGAAGCTTTCTTT
TRBV5-1	NA	TRBJ2-3	NA	CASSLGTGMDTQYF	TGCGCCAGCAGCTTGGGAACAGGCATGGATACGCAGTATTTT
TRBV7-7	NA	TRBJ2-2	NA	CASSRTTNTGELFF	TGTGCCAGCAGCCGGACAACGAACACCGGGGAGCTGTTTTTT
TRBV5-1	TRBD2	TRBJ2-1	NA	CASSLAGGRGNEQFF	TGCGCCAGCAGCTTGGCCGGCGGGAGAGGGAATGAGCAGTTCTTC
TRBV6-1	NA	TRBJ1-4	once	CASSGRSGALDNEKLFF	TGTGCCAGCAGTGGCCGATCTGGGGCCCTCGATAATGAAAAACTGTTTTTT
TRBV9	TRBD1	TRBJ2-7	NA	CASSGGQGPYEQYF	TGTGCCAGCAGCGGAGGACAGGGGCCCTACGAGCAGTACTTC
TRBV9	TRBD2	TRBJ2-2	NA	CASSGTSGAGELFF	TGTGCCAGCAGCGGGACTAGTGGGGCCGGGGAGCTGTTTTTT
TRBV2	TRBD2	TRBJ2-7	NA	CASSARTSGTYEQYF	TGTGCCAGCAGTGCCCGGACTAGCGGGACCTACGAGCAGTACTTC
TRBV5-1	TRBD1	TRBJ1-2	NA	CASSLDTGGSLGYTF	TGCGCCAGCAGCTTGGATACAGGGGGCTCACTAGGCTACACCTTC
TRBV11-2	TRBD2	TRBJ2-2	few	CASSSLAGGPPGELFF	TGTGCCAGCAGCTCACTAGCGGGAGGGCCGCCCGGGGAGCTGTTTTTT
TRBV4-1	TRBD1	TRBJ2-3	NA	CASSQLGTVTDTQYF	TGCGCCAGCAGCCAGCTAGGGACAGTCACAGATACGCAGTATTTT
TRBV2	TRBD2	TRBJ2-1	NA	CATKTSGSSYNEQFF	TGTGCCACTAAAACTAGCGGAAGCTCCTACAATGAGCAGTTCTTC
TRBV5-4	NA	TRBJ1-4	NA	CASSLWGANEKLFF	TGTGCCAGCAGCTTGTGGGGGGCTAATGAAAAACTGTTTTTT
TRBV24-1	NA	TRBJ2-7	NA	CATSDTYEQYF	TGTGCCACCAGTGACACCTACGAGCAGTACTTC
TRBV28	NA	TRBJ1-2	NA	CASSLAYYGYTF	TGTGCCAGCAGTTTGGCCTACTATGGCTACACCTTC
TRBV15	NA	TRBJ1-6	once	CATSREWSDNSPLHF	TGTGCCACCAGCAGAGAGTGGTCAGATAATTCACCCCTCCACTTT
TRBV4-1	NA	TRBJ1-2	NA	CASSHSMIPGLANYGYTF	TGCGCCAGCAGCCACTCAATGATACCGGGACTAGCTAACTATGGCTACACCTTC
TRBV19	TRBD1	TRBJ2-2	NA	CASKDVGTGRFRELFF	TGTGCCAGTAAGGATGTCGGGACAGGGCGGTTTAGGGAGCTGTTTTTT
TRBV11-2	TRBD1	TRBJ2-7	NA	CASSGDSLVSYEQYF	TGTGCCAGCAGCGGGGACAGTCTAGTGTCCTACGAGCAGTACTTC
TRBV27	NA	TRBJ1-5	NA	CASSDRHSNQPQHF	TGTGCCAGCAGTGACAGGCATAGCAATCAGCCCCAGCATTTT
TRBV27	NA	TRBJ2-2	NA	CASSIWEGGAGNTGELFF	TGTGCCAGCAGTATCTGGGAGGGGGGAGCGGGGAACACCGGGGAGCTGTTTTTT
TRBV28	NA	TRBJ2-3	NA	CASRQDLTDTQYF	TGTGCCAGCAGACAGGACCTCACAGATACGCAGTATTTT
TRBV7-9	TRBD2	TRBJ2-7	NA	CASSLGLAATSSYEQYF	TGTGCCAGCAGCCTGGGACTAGCCGCCACGAGCTCCTACGAGCAGTACTTC
TRBV6-6	NA	TRBJ2-1	few	CAAWDTYTEQFF	TGTGCCGCTTGGGACACGTATACTGAGCAGTTCTTC
TRBV2	NA	TRBJ1-1	once	CATTAPTWNTEAFF	TGTGCTACCACTGCCCCTACGTGGAACACTGAAGCTTTCTTT
TRBV18	TRBD1	TRBJ1-5	NA	CASSHTGVGNQPQHF	TGTGCCAGCTCACACACAGGGGTAGGGAATCAGCCCCAGCATTTT
TRBV7-9	NA	TRBJ1-1	NA	CASSTAPGWNTEAFF	TGTGCCAGCAGCACAGCTCCTGGGTGGAACACTGAAGCTTTCTTT
TRBV7-2	NA	TRBJ1-2	NA	CASSSNAPYGYTF	TGTGCCAGCAGCTCTAACGCACCCTACGGCTACACCTTC
TRBV5-4	NA	TRBJ2-2	NA	CATRPGTGLPNTGELFF	TGTGCCACCCGGCCCGGAACAGGGCTCCCTAACACCGGGGAGCTGTTTTTT
TRBV28	NA	TRBJ1-5	NA	CASSVHQPQHF	TGTGCCAGCAGCGTCCATCAGCCCCAGCATTTT
TRBV5-1	TRBD1	TRBJ2-7	NA	CASSFRDRSRSYEQYF	TGCGCCAGCAGCTTTCGGGACAGGAGCCGCTCCTACGAGCAGTACTTC
TRBV5-1	NA	TRBJ1-1	once	CASSSTSSGDTEAFF	TGCGCCAGCAGCTCGACCTCTTCGGGGGACACTGAAGCTTTCTTT
TRBV5-8	NA	TRBJ2-3	NA	CASSSSRDTQYF	TGTGCCAGCAGCTCTTCACGGGATACGCAGTATTTT
TRBV6-5	NA	TRBJ1-1	NA	CASTPGGTEAFF	TGTGCCAGCACCCCGGGGGGCACTGAAGCTTTCTTT
TRBV29-1	NA	TRBJ2-3	NA	CSVDAGNTDTQYF	TGCAGCGTTGATGCGGGAAACACAGATACGCAGTATTTT
TRBV18	TRBD1	TRBJ1-5	few	CASSPPGQGSGGNQPQHF	TGTGCCAGCTCACCACCGGGACAGGGAAGTGGGGGCAATCAGCCCCAGCATTTT
TRBV6-5	NA	TRBJ2-2	NA	CASSPGDGYTGELFF	TGTGCCAGCAGCCCGGGGGATGGATACACCGGGGAGCTGTTTTTT
TRBV5-5	TRBD2	TRBJ2-1	NA	CASSPRGDEQFF	TGTGCCAGCAGCCCCCGGGGGGATGAGCAGTTCTTC
TRBV28	NA	TRBJ1-5	few	CASSLLYQPQHF	TGTGCCAGCAGTCTACTTTATCAGCCCCAGCATTTT
TRBV7-3	TRBD2	TRBJ2-1	NA	CASSKTAGVYNEQFF	TGTGCCAGCAGCAAAACAGCGGGAGTCTACAATGAGCAGTTCTTC
TRBV2	TRBD1	TRBJ2-7	NA	CASNLEDRVTTYEQYF	TGTGCCAGCAATCTTGAAGACAGGGTGACTACCTACGAGCAGTACTTC
TRBV3-1/TRBV3-2	TRBD2	TRBJ2-2	NA	CASSQALGGRGTGELFF	TGTGCCAGCAGCCAAGCATTGGGCGGGAGAGGCACCGGGGAGCTGTTTTTT
TRBV7-9	NA	TRBJ2-7	once	CASSPRQGTQEQYF	TGTGCCAGCAGCCCCCGGCAGGGCACGCAAGAGCAGTACTTC
TRBV5-1	TRBD1	TRBJ1-2	NA	CASSGGQGAIYGYTF	TGCGCCAGCAGCGGGGGACAGGGGGCTATCTATGGCTACACCTTC
TRBV7-8	TRBD2	TRBJ2-1	NA	CASCSREGPTEQFF	TGTGCCAGCTGTAGTAGGGAGGGCCCAACTGAGCAGTTCTTC
TRBV7-9	NA	TRBJ2-7	few	CASLPPSGLSYEQYF	TGTGCCAGCTTGCCCCCGAGCGGACTCTCCTACGAGCAGTACTTC
TRBV7-8	NA	TRBJ1-1	NA	CASSLARHTEAFF	TGTGCCAGCAGCTTAGCGCGGCACACTGAAGCTTTCTTT
TRBV27	TRBD1	TRBJ1-1	NA	CASRELGQGEGAFF	TGTGCCAGCAGAGAATTGGGACAGGGTGAAGGAGCTTTCTTT
TRBV7-9	TRBD2	TRBJ2-3	NA	CASRLAGVEDTQYF	TGTGCCAGCAGGTTAGCGGGAGTCGAAGATACGCAGTATTTT
TRBV29-1	TRBD2	TRBJ2-7	NA	CSVETLAGASYEQYF	TGCAGCGTTGAAACCCTAGCGGGAGCTTCCTACGAGCAGTACTTC
TRBV5-1	NA	TRBJ1-4	NA	CASSDRRINEKLFF	TGCGCCAGCAGCGACAGGCGTATTAATGAAAAACTGTTTTTT
TRBV7-2	NA	TRBJ2-1	NA	CASSPTGAFAYNEQFF	TGTGCCAGCAGCCCGACTGGGGCCTTCGCCTACAATGAGCAGTTCTTC
TRBV18	TRBD1	TRBJ2-6	NA	CASSPPGTGNTGANVLTF	TGTGCCAGCTCACCTCCCGGGACAGGGAACACTGGGGCCAACGTCCTGACTTTC